Listed below are T cell receptor beta chains from one sample, sequenced in a study of T cell responses to AZD1222 COVID-19 vaccine. Generated by immunoSEQ multiplex PCR, the TCRdb table keeps only in-frame clones and is missing some. The data hold roughly 87,000 clones, with approximately 91% observed a single time. The sample was peripheral blood, taken 28 days after the second AZD1222 dose. These receptors all stem from an adult who received the AZD1222 COVID-19 vaccine. The CDR3 runs from the conserved cysteine through the conserved F or W. A D gene is named only where the DNA matches it firmly.

v_gene	d_gene	j_gene	len	CDR3aa
TRBV7-3	TRBD2	TRBJ2-3	15	CASSAAGGPTDTQYF
TRBV6-6	TRBD1	TRBJ1-5	14	CASSDRQINQPQHF
TRBV2	.	TRBJ1-1	13	CASSYQGRTEAFF
TRBV6-5	TRBD1	TRBJ1-2	14	CASSPGTGYYGYTF
TRBV6-6	.	TRBJ2-1	13	CASSFVTYNEQFF
TRBV11-2	TRBD2	TRBJ2-3	16	CASSLVGLAGTDTQYF
TRBV3-1/TRBV3-2	TRBD1	TRBJ1-2	14	CASSQERGRLPYTF
TRBV19	.	TRBJ1-4	16	CASSIGRWATNEKLFF
TRBV11-1	.	TRBJ1-6	12	CASSLGAPPLHF
TRBV6-6	.	TRBJ2-2	16	CASSYTGLPATGELFF
TRBV9	TRBD2	TRBJ2-1	15	CASSLSGGTHNEQFF
TRBV15	.	TRBJ1-2	15	CATSRDGSATPGYTF
TRBV19	TRBD2	TRBJ2-3	14	CASSIGGGRDTQYF
TRBV3-1/TRBV3-2	.	TRBJ1-1	14	CASSLSTHPGSAFF
TRBV6-5	.	TRBJ1-6	15	CASTGRDYYNSPLHF
TRBV12-3/TRBV12-4	TRBD1	TRBJ2-7	13	CASSSTGFYEQYF
TRBV6-5	.	TRBJ1-5	14	CASSYGKSGQPQHF
TRBV6-5	.	TRBJ1-2	14	CATLGSGTYYGYTF
TRBV5-1	.	TRBJ1-1	13	CASSWALNTEAFF
TRBV2	.	TRBJ1-5	15	CASREGGRSTQPQHF
TRBV18	TRBD1	TRBJ1-4	16	CASSPRQGGGSEKLFF
TRBV28	.	TRBJ1-4	15	CASGSQGRMNEKLFF
TRBV29-1	.	TRBJ1-2	16	CSVERSTSGRNYGYTF
TRBV28	TRBD1	TRBJ1-3	17	CASSLLPGGMSGNTIYF
TRBV6-1	.	TRBJ1-3	16	CASSEVLEASGNTIYF
TRBV18	.	TRBJ2-7	15	CASSKDTGTIYEQYF
TRBV15	TRBD2	TRBJ2-1	15	CATSSPAGGYNEQFF
TRBV27	.	TRBJ1-6	17	CASSSPPRGGLHSPLHF
TRBV12-3/TRBV12-4	.	TRBJ1-2	13	CASSFGGGYGYTF
TRBV19	.	TRBJ1-1	13	CASSPLQVVEAFF
TRBV28	.	TRBJ1-3	14	CASSLINSGNTIYF
TRBV5-1	TRBD1	TRBJ2-5	15	CASSNQGQTQETQYF
TRBV7-3	.	TRBJ2-2	15	CASSFQGSNTGELFF
TRBV11-1	.	TRBJ1-1	15	CASSFNGNGNTEAFF
TRBV30	.	TRBJ1-5	17	CAWSVLRGHAPGQPQHF
TRBV5-1	TRBD1	TRBJ1-5	15	CASSLGTGGGQPQHF
TRBV11-3	.	TRBJ2-1	14	CASAPRGTWNEQFF
TRBV30	.	TRBJ1-2	12	CAWTLMNYGYTF
TRBV2	.	TRBJ1-6	13	CASTSSYNSPLHF
TRBV19	.	TRBJ1-1	13	CASSRGAHTEAFF
TRBV30	TRBD1	TRBJ1-1	13	CARDNRGHTEAFF
TRBV2	.	TRBJ1-1	14	CASKSRESNTEAFF